Listed here are 27 T cell receptor beta chains from one sample, sequenced in a study of cytomegalovirus exposure and HLA in healthy donors. Some clones are missing from TCRdb's copy, which holds only in-frame ones; the method was immunoSEQ multiplex PCR. The sample has more than 95,000 clones, about 91% seen once; the top ten hold about 1.8%. The sample comprised PBMCs. Every receptor here comes from a man aged 18 to 29 in good health and CMV-seronegative.

The gene calls are TRBV27 and TRBJ2-1; 9 positions agree with TRBD2. This CDR3 has 15 amino acids. Trimming removed 6 bases from V and 8 bases from J; junction bases left unmatched: 11. Germline V CDR1 and CDR2: MNHEY, SMNVEV (reference sequence). For the CDR3, the DNA is TGTGCCAGCAGATTAGCGGGAGCAGGTAAACATGAGCAGTTCTTC. Translation: CASRLAGAGKHEQFF.

The chain joins TRBV10-2 to TRBJ1-1; D is uncertain. The CDR3 is made up of 17 amino acids. CDR1 is WSHSY and CDR2 is SAAADI in the germline V gene. V was shortened by 0 bases and J by 5 bases, with 19 bases between the two germline ends. The CDR3 DNA reads TGCGCCAGCAGTGAGTCCGCGGCGGGCCTGCAGGTTACTGAAGCTTTCTTT. It specifies CASSESAAGLQVTEAFF.

The genes are TRBV4-1 and TRBJ2-1; 8 bases map to TRBD1. This CDR3 is 15 amino acids long. CDR1 MGHRA and CDR2 YSYEKL come from the germline V gene. The V and J ends lost 1 base and 6 bases, in that order; junction bases with no gene match: 5. The CDR3 region has the DNA TGCGCCAGCAGCCAAGGGACAGGGTATCGCAATGAGCAGTTCTTC. Translation gives CASSQGTGYRNEQFF.

A single count supports this clone. V usage is TRBV29-1 and J usage is TRBJ2-1; a weak D match, TRBD1 (6 bases). Germline V gives CDR1 SQVTM, CDR2 ANQGSEA. Trimming stripped 3 bases from V and 9 bases from J, with 15 bases between. There are 13 residues in the CDR3. The CDR3 DNA reads TGCAGCGTTGAGAGCCAGGGGATCGCTGAGCAGTTCTTC. Translated, it gives CSVESQGIAEQFF.

The chain combines TRBV11-2 with TRBJ2-5; D not certain. This CDR3 is 13 amino acids long. Germline V lookup: CDR1 SGHAT, CDR2 FQNNGV. V lost 2 bases and J lost 2, with 6 bases in between. CDR3 nucleotide sequence: TGTGCCAGCAGCTTATTCCGGCAAGAGACCCAGTACTTC. This translates into CASSLFRQETQYF.

The J gene is TRBJ2-3, the V gene TRBV2, with 9 bases fitting TRBD2. CDR1 and CDR2 from the germline V gene are SNHLY and FYNNEI. Unmatched junction bases numbered 12, after V lost 7 bases and J lost 7 bases. The CDR3 covers 15 residues. The CDR3 reads CASIFGRGGLNTQYF. CDR3 nucleotides: TGTGCCAGCATATTCGGGCGGGGGGGCCTTAATACGCAGTATTTT.

V usage is TRBV27 and J usage is TRBJ1-2; 8 positions agree with TRBD1. The CDR3 loop spans 16 amino acids. CDR1 and CDR2 (germline): MNHEY, SMNVEV (reference sequence). V lost 5 bases, J lost 1 base, and 9 bases stayed unmatched. This CDR3 reads CASSAFLQGGNYGYTF. The CDR3 DNA reads as TGTGCCAGCAGTGCCTTTTTACAGGGGGGTAACTATGGCTACACCTTC.

The V call is TRBV7-9, the J call TRBJ2-7; maybe TRBD1 (6 bases). The CDR3 is made up of 14 amino acids. V lost 4 bases and J lost 3, with 13 bases in between. Per germline, CDR1 SEHNR and CDR2 FQNEAQ (reference sequence). Here the CDR3 DNA reads TGTGCCAGCAGCTACTGGACAGACAGCTACGAGCAGTACTTC. Translation: CASSYWTDSYEQYF.

The chain recombines TRBV6-1 with TRBJ2-2; 13 bases agree with TRBD2. V lost 2 bases, J lost 3 bases, and 6 bases stayed unmatched. Looked up from germline, CDR1 is MNHNS and CDR2 is SASEGT. The CDR3 covers 18 residues. CDR3 nucleotides: TGTGCCAGCAGTGAAAAAGGACTAGCGGGAGTTCACACCGGGGAGCTGTTTTTT. It is translated as CASSEKGLAGVHTGELFF.

This chain links TRBV18 with TRBJ2-7; TRBD2 agrees at 8 bases. The germline V gene encodes CDR1 KGHSH and CDR2 LQKENI. This CDR3 has 16 amino acids. The ends lost 1 base at V and 4 bases at J; junction bases unmatched: 9. Here the CDR3 DNA reads TGTGCCAGCTCACCACGGCTTGGCGGGGGGTCGTACGAGCAGTACTTC. Protein sequence: CASSPRLGGGSYEQYF.

The V call is TRBV27, the J call TRBJ1-5; the match to TRBD1 covers 11 bases. CDR3 length: 18 residues. Trimming took 6 bases from V and 7 from J; bases not matched to a gene: 17. The germline V gene encodes CDR1 MNHEY and CDR2 SMNVEV (reference sequence). CDR3 region: CASSRFPGQGVVWQPQHF. The CDR3 DNA follows: TGTGCCAGCAGCCGTTTCCCGGGACAGGGGGTAGTCTGGCAGCCCCAGCATTTT.

The J gene is TRBJ2-7, the V gene TRBV6-5, with TRBD2 matching over 8 bases. The CDR3 is made up of 12 amino acids. CDR1 and CDR2 (germline): MNHEY, SVGAGI. V lost 5 bases, J lost 4 bases, and 1 base stayed unmatched. Here the CDR3 reads CASSRGGYEQYF. DNA for the CDR3: TGTGCCAGCAGTCGCGGGGGGTACGAGCAGTACTTC.

This clone was observed a handful of times. The rearrangement joins TRBV6-4 to TRBJ2-3; D gene ambiguous. The germline CDR1 and CDR2 sequences are MRHNA and SNTAGT. The CDR3 length is 13 residues. The V gene lost 6 bases and the J gene lost 4 bases, with 11 bases spanning the gap. CDR3 nucleotide sequence: TGTGCCAGCAGCGATCGTGAGTCAGATACGCAGTATTTT. Translating it yields CASSDRESDTQYF.

The J gene is TRBJ2-5, the V gene TRBV11-2, with 9 bases fitting TRBD2. The CDR3 covers 15 residues. The ends lost 4 bases at V and 0 bases at J; junction bases unmatched: 3. CDR1 and CDR2 from the germline V gene are SGHAT and FQNNGV. The CDR3, as DNA: TGTGCCAGCAGCTCGACTAGCGGCCACCAAGAGACCCAGTACTTC. It specifies CASSSTSGHQETQYF. The complete variable domain, with remaining parts taken from reference TRBV11-2 and TRBJ2-5, reads EAGVAQSPRYKIIEKRQSVAFWCNPISGHATLYWYQQILGQGPKLLIQFQNNGVVDDSQLPKDRFSAERLKGVDSTLKIQPAKLEDSAVYLCASSSTSGHQETQYFGPGTRLLVL.

This chain links TRBV2 with TRBJ2-7; D gene unclear. With 7 bases removed from V and 3 bases from J, the gap between germline ends came to 13 bases. The germline gives CDR1 SNHLY, CDR2 FYNNEI. The CDR3 is 13 amino acids. CDR3 loop: CASNRYSGYEQYF. CDR3 DNA: TGTGCCAGCAATAGGTACAGTGGCTACGAGCAGTACTTC.

This clone has just a few counts. This rearrangement joins TRBV30 to TRBJ2-1, with 10 bases aligning to TRBD2. This CDR3 is 17 amino acids long. The V and J ends lost 1 base and 2 bases, in that order; junction bases with no gene match: 8. Germline CDR1 and CDR2: GTSNPN and SVGIG (reference sequence). This CDR3 reads CAWSGVSGGAAYNEQFF. The CDR3 DNA reads as TGTGCCTGGAGTGGAGTAAGCGGGGGGGCCGCCTACAATGAGCAGTTCTTC.

This rearrangement joins TRBV12-5 to TRBJ2-5; possibly TRBD1 for D (6 bases). CDR1 and CDR2 from the germline V gene are LGHNT and FRNRAP. Trimming cost V 11 bases and J 0 bases, with 16 bases left between them. The CDR3 is 14 residues long. For the CDR3, the DNA is TGTGCTGGGACACAGTGGGAGTACCAAGAGACCCAGTACTTC. Its protein is CAGTQWEYQETQYF.

The chain carries TRBV18 and TRBJ1-3, with D unclear. The V gene lost 3 bases and the J gene lost 4 bases, with 16 bases spanning the gap. This CDR3 is 16 amino acids long. Germline V CDR1 and CDR2: KGHSH, LQKENI. Written as DNA, the CDR3 is TGTGCCAGCTCACCTAACTGGGAGGTCCGAGGAAACACCATATATTTT. This translates into CASSPNWEVRGNTIYF. The variable domain in full, completed from reference TRBV18 and TRBJ1-3, reads NAGVMQNPRHLVRRRGQEARLRCSPMKGHSHVYWYRQLPEEGLKFMVYLQKENIIDESGMPKERFSAEFPKEGPSILRIQQVVRGDSAAYFCASSPNWEVRGNTIYFGEGSWLTVV.

This clone was detected a few times. The V and J genes are TRBV19 and TRBJ2-1; no clear D. The CDR3 is made up of 12 amino acids. Germline CDR1 is LNHDA and CDR2 is SQIVND (reference sequence). V was pared by 2 bases and J by 9 bases, with 8 bases between. As DNA, the CDR3 is TGTGCCAGTAGTATAAGTTTCAGTGAGCAGTTCTTC. Residues: CASSISFSEQFF.

The chain joins TRBV10-1 to TRBJ2-5, with TRBD1 matching over 10 bases. The CDR3 consists of 16 residues. Germline V CDR1 and CDR2: WNHNN, SYGVQD (reference sequence). V was pared by 3 bases and J by 4 bases, with 8 bases of the junction left unmatched. CDR3 residues: CASSESGQGVRETQYF. The CDR3 DNA reads TGCGCCAGCAGTGAATCCGGACAGGGGGTTCGAGAGACCCAGTACTTC.

The V gene is TRBV4-1, the J gene TRBJ1-1; TRBD1 matches 9 bases. The CDR3 is made up of 16 amino acids. The V gene end was trimmed by 0 bases and the J gene end by 5 bases; junction bases not matched to a gene: 7. Germline loops: CDR1 MGHRA, CDR2 YSYEKL. In nucleotides, the CDR3 is TGCGCCAGCAGCCAAGAACAGGGGGCAAGGAGGACTGAAGCTTTCTTT. Its translation is CASSQEQGARRTEAFF.

This chain joins TRBV29-1 and TRBJ1-2; D gene uncertain. The V and J ends lost 4 bases and 6 bases respectively, with 27 bases between them. Germline CDR1 and CDR2: SQVTM and ANQGSEA. There are 17 residues in the CDR3. CDR3 in DNA: TGCAGCGTTGTTCGGCTTCCCTTATACACATCTGGAGATGGCTACACCTTC. Protein product: CSVVRLPLYTSGDGYTF.

This clone was seen once. This chain joins TRBV19 and TRBJ1-1, with TRBD1 matching 8 bases. CDR1 and CDR2 (germline): LNHDA, SQIVND (reference sequence). V dropped 5 bases and J dropped 7; count of bases not matched to a gene: 15. The CDR3 covers 16 residues. The CDR3 region has the DNA TGTGCCAGTAGTCCCACGACCGGGACAGGAAATAGTGAAGCTTTCTTT. Its translation: CASSPTTGTGNSEAFF.

The genes are TRBV6-5 and TRBJ2-5; the match to TRBD1 covers 8 bases. V lost 8 bases to trimming and J lost 11 bases; unmatched junction nucleotides: 13. The CDR3 length is 13 residues. CDR1 is MNHEY and CDR2 is SVGAGI in the germline V gene. The CDR3 region is CASRGQGRDSQYF. The CDR3 coding sequence is TGTGCCAGCCGCGGACAGGGAAGGGACTCTCAGTACTTC.

The chain couples TRBV5-1 to TRBJ1-1; 7 bases are a match to TRBD1. The CDR3 length is 14 residues. Trimming took 4 bases from V and 4 from J; bases not matched to a gene: 7. The germline CDR1 and CDR2 sequences are SGHRS and YFSETQ. The CDR3 reads CASSRGQTGTEAFF. DNA of the CDR3: TGCGCCAGCAGCCGGGGACAGACGGGCACTGAAGCTTTCTTT.

The chain joins TRBV6-5 to TRBJ2-4; D call uncertain. Germline assignment: CDR1 MNHEY and CDR2 SVGAGI. V lost 7 bases, J lost 9 bases, and 13 bases lay in between. The CDR3 has 12 amino acids. The CDR3 reads CASTSIERIQYF. CDR3 nucleotide sequence: TGTGCCAGCACGTCTATTGAACGCATTCAGTACTTC.

J is TRBJ2-1 and V is TRBV19; maybe TRBD1 (7 bases). Trimming took 2 bases from V and 4 from J, leaving 12 bases between them. The CDR3 runs to 15 residues. Germline V lookup: CDR1 LNHDA, CDR2 SQIVND (reference sequence). The DNA of the CDR3 is TGTGCCAGTAGTATACCAGGGGGGTTATACAATGAGCAGTTCTTC. This gives the protein CASSIPGGLYNEQFF. The variable domain in full, completed from reference TRBV19 and TRBJ2-1, reads DGGITQSPKYLFRKEGQNVTLSCEQNLNHDAMYWYRQDPGQGLRLIYYSQIVNDFQKGDIAEGYSVSREKKESFPLTVTSAQKNPTAFYLCASSIPGGLYNEQFFGPGTRLTVL.